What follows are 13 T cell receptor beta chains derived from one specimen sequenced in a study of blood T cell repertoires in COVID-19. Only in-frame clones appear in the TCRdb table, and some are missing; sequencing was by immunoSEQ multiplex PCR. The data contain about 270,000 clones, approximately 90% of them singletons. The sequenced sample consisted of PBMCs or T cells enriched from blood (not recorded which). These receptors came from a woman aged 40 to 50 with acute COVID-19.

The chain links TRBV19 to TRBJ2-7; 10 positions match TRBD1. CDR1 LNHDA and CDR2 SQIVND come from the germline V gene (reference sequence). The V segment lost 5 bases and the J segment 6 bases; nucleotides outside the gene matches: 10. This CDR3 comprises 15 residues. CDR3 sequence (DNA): TGTGCCAGTAGTCCTCCCGGGACAGGGGACGCCGAGCAGTACTTC. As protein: CASSPPGTGDAEQYF.

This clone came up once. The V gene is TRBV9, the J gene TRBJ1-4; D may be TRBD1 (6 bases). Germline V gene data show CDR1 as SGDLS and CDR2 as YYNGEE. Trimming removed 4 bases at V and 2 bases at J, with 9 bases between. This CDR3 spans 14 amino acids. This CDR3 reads CASSPTGTNEKLFF. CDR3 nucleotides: TGTGCCAGCAGCCCTACAGGGACTAATGAAAAACTGTTTTTT. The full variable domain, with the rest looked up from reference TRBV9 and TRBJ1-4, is DSGVTQTPKHLITATGQRVTLRCSPRSGDLSVYWYQQSLDQGLQFLIQYYNGEERAKGNILERFSAQQFPDLHSELNLSSLELGDSALYFCASSPTGTNEKLFFGSGTQLSVL.

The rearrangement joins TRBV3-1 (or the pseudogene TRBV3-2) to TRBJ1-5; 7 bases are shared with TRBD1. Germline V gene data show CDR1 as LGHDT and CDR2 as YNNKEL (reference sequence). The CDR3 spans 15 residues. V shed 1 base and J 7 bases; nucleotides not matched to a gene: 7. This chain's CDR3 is CASSQVGGGRQPQHF. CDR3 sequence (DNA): TGTGCCAGCAGCCAAGTCGGAGGGGGCAGGCAGCCCCAGCATTTT.

The CDR3 DNA reads as TGTGCCAGCAGCCCTTTACAGGGTTCAGATGAAAAACTGTTTTTT. Protein: CASSPLQGSDEKLFF. J is TRBJ1-4 and V is TRBV14; a weak D match, TRBD1 (6 bases). This CDR3 region has 15 residues. Germline CDR1 reads SGHDN; CDR2 reads FVKESK. The ends were cut back, 4 bases at V and 6 bases at J, with 15 bases in the middle.

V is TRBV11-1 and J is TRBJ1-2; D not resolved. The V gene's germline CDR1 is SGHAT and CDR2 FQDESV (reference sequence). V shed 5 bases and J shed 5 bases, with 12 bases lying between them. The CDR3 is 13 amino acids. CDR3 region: CASSLDLSYGYTF. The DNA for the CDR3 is TGTGCCAGCAGCCTCGACTTGTCTTATGGCTACACCTTC.

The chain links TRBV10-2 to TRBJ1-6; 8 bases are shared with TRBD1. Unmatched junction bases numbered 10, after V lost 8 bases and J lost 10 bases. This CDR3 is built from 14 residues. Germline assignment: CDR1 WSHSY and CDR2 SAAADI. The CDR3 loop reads CASRGGDRSSPLHF. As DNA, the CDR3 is TGCGCCAGCCGGGGAGGGGACAGGTCCTCACCCCTCCACTTT.

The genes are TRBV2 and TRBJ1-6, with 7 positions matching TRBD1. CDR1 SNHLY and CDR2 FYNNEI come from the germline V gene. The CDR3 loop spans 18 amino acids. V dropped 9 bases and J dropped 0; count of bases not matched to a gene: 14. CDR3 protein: CARSNRQGGISYNSPLHF. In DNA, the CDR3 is TGTGCCAGATCAAATCGACAGGGAGGAATCTCCTATAATTCACCCCTCCACTTT.

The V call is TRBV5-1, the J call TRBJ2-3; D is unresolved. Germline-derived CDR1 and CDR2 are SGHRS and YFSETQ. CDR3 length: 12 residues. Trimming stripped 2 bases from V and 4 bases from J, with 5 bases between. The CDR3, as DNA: TGCGCCAGCAGCTTTCCTGCAGATACGCAGTATTTT. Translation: CASSFPADTQYF.

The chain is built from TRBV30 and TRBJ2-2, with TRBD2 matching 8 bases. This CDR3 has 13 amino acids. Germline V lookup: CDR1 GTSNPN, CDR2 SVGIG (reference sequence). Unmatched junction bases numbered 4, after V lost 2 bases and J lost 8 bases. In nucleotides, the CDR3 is TGTGCCTGGAGTTCCGGGGGGGCGGGGGAGCTGTTTTTT. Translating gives CAWSSGGAGELFF.

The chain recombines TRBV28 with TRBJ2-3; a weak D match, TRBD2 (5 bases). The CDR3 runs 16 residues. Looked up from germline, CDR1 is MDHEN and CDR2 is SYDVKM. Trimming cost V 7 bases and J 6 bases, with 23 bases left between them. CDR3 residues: CASKDQTGKIPDTQYF. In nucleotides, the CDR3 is TGTGCCAGCAAAGACCAAACCGGGAAGATTCCGGATACGCAGTATTTT.

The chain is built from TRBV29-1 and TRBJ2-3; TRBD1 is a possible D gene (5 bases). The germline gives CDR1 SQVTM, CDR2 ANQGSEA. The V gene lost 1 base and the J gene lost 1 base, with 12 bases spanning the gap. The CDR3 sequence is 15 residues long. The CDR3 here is CSVEASRVGTDTQYF. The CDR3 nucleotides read TGCAGCGTTGAAGCCAGCAGGGTTGGCACAGATACGCAGTATTTT.

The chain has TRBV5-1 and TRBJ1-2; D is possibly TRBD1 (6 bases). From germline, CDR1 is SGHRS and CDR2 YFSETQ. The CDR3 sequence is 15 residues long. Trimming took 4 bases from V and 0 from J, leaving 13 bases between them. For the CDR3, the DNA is TGCGCCAGCAGCCTGGACAGACCAGCTAACTATGGCTACACCTTC. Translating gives CASSLDRPANYGYTF.

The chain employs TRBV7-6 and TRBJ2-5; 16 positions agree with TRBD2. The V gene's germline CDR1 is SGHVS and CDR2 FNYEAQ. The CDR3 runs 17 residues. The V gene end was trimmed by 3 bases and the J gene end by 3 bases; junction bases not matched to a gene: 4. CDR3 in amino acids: CASSLGLAGGPEETQYF. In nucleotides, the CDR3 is TGTGCCAGCAGCTTGGGACTAGCGGGAGGGCCAGAAGAGACCCAGTACTTC.